Shown below are 21 T cell receptor beta chains from a single sample sequenced in a study of T-cell memory formation after mild COVID-19. MiXCR was run by TCRdb on the 5' RACE reads, yielding one entry per CDR3 protein. The table shows approximately 170,000 distinct CDR3 sequences, with under 15% occurring only once. The sample taken for sequencing was PBMCs or a T cell subset sorted from them (not recorded which). These receptors were obtained from a man younger than 30 who had mild COVID-19 (a few samples of this study predate the infection). Cell type and time point are not known.

The chain has TRBV28 and TRBJ1-2; D is possibly TRBD1 (5 bases). The V gene lost 3 bases and the J gene lost 8 bases, with 16 bases spanning the gap. Germline lookup yields CDR1 MDHEN and CDR2 SYDVKM. The length of the CDR3 is 14 residues. DNA for the CDR3: TGTGCCAGCAGTTTGGGGCAAAACGCGAGAGGCTACACCTTC. Encoded protein: CASSLGQNARGYTF.

This clonotype was seen at least ten times. The rearrangement joins TRBV10-2 to TRBJ1-3, with 7 bases fitting TRBD1. From germline, CDR1 is WSHSY and CDR2 SAAADI. The CDR3 is 13 residues long. The V gene end was trimmed by 7 bases and the J gene end by 2 bases; junction bases not matched to a gene: 2. The CDR3 region has the DNA TGCGCCAGCACTGACAGGGCTGGAAACACCATATATTTT. Translating gives CASTDRAGNTIYF.

CDR3 protein: CASSLRPTDTQYF. Written as DNA, the CDR3 is TGTGCCAGCAGCTTACGGCCCACAGATACGCAGTATTTT. This chain joins TRBV7-3 and TRBJ2-3; no reliable D call. V was pared by 2 bases and J by 2 bases, with 5 bases between. The CDR3 extends over 13 amino acids. CDR1 and CDR2 from the germline V gene are SGHTA and FQGTGA.

This clonotype appeared a few times. This chain uses TRBV2 with TRBJ2-5; no firm D call. The CDR3 has 16 amino acids. Trimming shortened V by 4 bases and J by 1 base, and 16 bases separated the two germline ends. CDR1 is SNHLY and CDR2 is FYNNEI in the germline V gene. The chain's CDR3 is CASSGRLTGVQETQYF. CDR3 bases: TGTGCCAGCAGTGGGCGTTTGACTGGCGTCCAAGAGACCCAGTACTTC.

The rearrangement links TRBV5-1 to TRBJ2-1; D assignment may be TRBD1 or TRBD2 (5 bases each). This CDR3 is 16 amino acids long. Germline V gene data show CDR1 as SGHRS and CDR2 as YFSETQ. Trimming removed 0 bases at V and 8 bases at J, with 18 bases between. The CDR3 nucleotides are TGCGCCAGCAGCTTGGAGGCCTCCAGGGCGAGGGATGAGCAGTTCTTC. Translation gives CASSLEASRARDEQFF.

This chain connects TRBV4-1 to TRBJ2-2; TRBD2 matches at 8 bases. There are 15 residues in the CDR3. With 0 bases clipped from V and 6 bases from J, the junction kept 3 bases outside the gene matches. CDR1 MGHRA and CDR2 YSYEKL come from the germline V gene. This chain's CDR3 is CASSQDGGVAGELFF. In nucleotides, the CDR3 is TGCGCCAGCAGCCAAGACGGGGGGGTGGCCGGGGAGCTGTTTTTT.

The table lists this clonotype with a few counts. The chain links TRBV12-3 or TRBV12-4 to TRBJ1-2; TRBD1 matches at 7 bases. The length of the CDR3 is 13 residues. The J segment lost 4 bases and the V segment lost 7 bases, leaving 6 bases of the junction unmatched. CDR3 in DNA: TGTGCCAGCACCCGGGACAGCTTCTATGGCTACACCTTC. Amino acids: CASTRDSFYGYTF.

This clonotype was counted between two and nine times. This rearrangement joins TRBV5-1 to TRBJ2-5, with 9 bases matching TRBD1. The CDR3 spans 14 residues. V lost 7 bases and J lost 1; bases outside the gene matches: 5. CDR1 and CDR2 from the germline V gene are SGHRS and YFSETQ. In DNA, the CDR3 is TGCGCCAGCTGCAGGACAGGGGCCCAAGAGACCCAGTACTTC. Translating gives CASCRTGAQETQYF.

CDR3 amino acids: CASSYADREAEAFF. The CDR3 DNA sequence: TGTGCCAGCAGTTACGCTGACAGAGAGGCTGAAGCTTTCTTT. This chain uses TRBV6-5 with TRBJ1-1; TRBD1 is a possible D gene (5 bases). The germline V and J ends were trimmed by 2 bases and 6 bases, with 13 bases remaining between them. Germline assignment: CDR1 MNHEY and CDR2 SVGAGI. The length of the CDR3 is 14 residues.

Ten or more counts support this clonotype. This chain connects TRBV20-1 to TRBJ2-7, with 10 bases fitting TRBD1. V lost 3 bases, J lost 4 bases, and 0 bases stayed unmatched. CDR3 size: 12 residues. Germline assignment: CDR1 DFQATT and CDR2 SNEGSKA (reference sequence). The CDR3 loop reads CSARDRGYEQYV. The CDR3 DNA sequence: TGCAGTGCTAGGGACAGGGGGTACGAGCAGTACGTC.

This clonotype was counted between two and nine times. The J gene is TRBJ1-5, the V gene TRBV4-3; possibly TRBD1 for D (5 bases). This CDR3 is 13 amino acids long. Trimming took off 2 bases at V and 4 bases at J, with 6 bases between the two ends. Germline V CDR1 and CDR2: LGHNA, YSLEER. CDR3 sequence: CASSQQGNQPQHF. For the CDR3, the DNA is TGCGCCAGCAGCCAACAGGGAAATCAGCCCCAGCATTTT.

This rearrangement joins TRBV15 to TRBJ1-4, with 8 nucleotides matching TRBD1. Germline CDR1 reads LNHNV; CDR2 reads YYDKDF (reference sequence). The CDR3 length is 14 residues. V was clipped by 8 bases and J by 4 bases; unmatched bases: 6. The CDR3, as DNA: TGTGCCACCTGTCGGGACAGGATTAATGAAAAACTGTTTTTT. Translation: CATCRDRINEKLFF.

This clonotype was seen a few times. The V gene is TRBV7-6, the J gene TRBJ2-6; D not certain. Trimming removed 5 bases from V and 4 bases from J, with 6 bases in between. Germline V gives CDR1 SGHVS, CDR2 FNYEAQ. This CDR3 has 13 amino acids. The DNA for the CDR3 is TGTGCCAGCAGCCCCACGGGGGCCAACGTCCTGACTTTC. This gives the protein CASSPTGANVLTF.

This clonotype was found a few times. The chain has TRBV5-1 and TRBJ1-3; D is unresolved. CDR1 SGHRS and CDR2 YFSETQ come from the germline V gene. V gave up 5 bases and J gave up 1 base, with 7 bases separating them. The length of the CDR3 is 13 residues. The CDR3 nucleotides read TGCGCCAGCAGTGGGCAATCTGGAAACACCATATATTTT. It encodes CASSGQSGNTIYF.

The V and J genes are TRBV5-1 and TRBJ1-2; TRBD1 matches at 7 bases. Germline assignment: CDR1 SGHRS and CDR2 YFSETQ. The CDR3 has 15 amino acids. Germline trimming cut 0 bases from V and 10 bases from J; bases unmatched to any gene: 12. The CDR3 reads CASSLAKTGLTDYTF. CDR3 bases: TGCGCCAGCAGCTTGGCAAAGACAGGGTTGACGGACTACACCTTC.

This clonotype has a handful of counts. This chain connects TRBV6-6 to TRBJ2-5; D gene uncertain. This CDR3 region has 13 residues. Looked up from germline, CDR1 is MNHNY and CDR2 is SVGAGI (reference sequence). The germline V and J ends were trimmed by 3 bases and 7 bases, with 12 bases remaining between them. This CDR3 reads CASSYPQEATQYF. CDR3 nucleotides: TGTGCCAGCAGTTATCCCCAGGAAGCGACCCAGTACTTC.

This clonotype was observed a handful of times. J is TRBJ2-7 and V is TRBV5-6; D uncertain. Trimming shortened V by 0 bases and J by 1 base, and 8 bases separated the two germline ends. The CDR3 consists of 14 residues. Germline loops: CDR1 SGHDT, CDR2 YYEEEE. CDR3 nucleotide sequence: TGTGCCAGCAGCTTGGGGCGGCTGTCCTACGAGCAGTACTTC. It codes for CASSLGRLSYEQYF.

This clonotype was counted at least ten times. The J gene is TRBJ2-4, the V gene TRBV2; no reliable D call. Looked up from germline, CDR1 is SNHLY and CDR2 is FYNNEI. V was cut by 10 bases and J by 12 bases, with 19 bases left in between. The CDR3 length is 12 residues. The CDR3 coding sequence is TGTGCCATCGCTCTTACGGAGACAACTCAGTACTTC. Its translation is CAIALTETTQYF.

This clonotype was seen many times. The CDR3 DNA is TGCGCCAGCAGCTGGAAGGGACAGGCGACTTACAATGAGCAGTTCTTC. It codes for CASSWKGQATYNEQFF. The V call is TRBV5-1, the J call TRBJ2-1, with 8 bases identical to TRBD1. Germline V gives CDR1 SGHRS, CDR2 YFSETQ. The CDR3 has 16 residues. Trimming removed 3 bases from V and 4 bases from J; junction bases left unmatched: 9.

This chain connects TRBV6-5 to TRBJ1-1; D call uncertain. The V and J ends lost 2 bases and 0 bases respectively, with 10 bases between them. The CDR3 has 15 residues. Germline CDR1 reads MNHEY; CDR2 reads SVGAGI. The CDR3 bases are TGTGCCAGCAGTTACGCTGGTCATCTGAACACTGAAGCTTTCTTT. This translates into CASSYAGHLNTEAFF.

This clonotype was detected a few times. V gene TRBV5-1 combines with J gene TRBJ1-1; TRBD1 matches 7 bases. The CDR3 is made up of 15 amino acids. Germline V gene data show CDR1 as SGHRS and CDR2 as YFSETQ. V gave up 4 bases and J gave up 4 bases; unmatched junction bases: 10. CDR3 in amino acids: CASSPVIGGRTEAFF. In nucleotides, the CDR3 is TGCGCCAGCAGCCCGGTTATAGGGGGCCGCACTGAAGCTTTCTTT.